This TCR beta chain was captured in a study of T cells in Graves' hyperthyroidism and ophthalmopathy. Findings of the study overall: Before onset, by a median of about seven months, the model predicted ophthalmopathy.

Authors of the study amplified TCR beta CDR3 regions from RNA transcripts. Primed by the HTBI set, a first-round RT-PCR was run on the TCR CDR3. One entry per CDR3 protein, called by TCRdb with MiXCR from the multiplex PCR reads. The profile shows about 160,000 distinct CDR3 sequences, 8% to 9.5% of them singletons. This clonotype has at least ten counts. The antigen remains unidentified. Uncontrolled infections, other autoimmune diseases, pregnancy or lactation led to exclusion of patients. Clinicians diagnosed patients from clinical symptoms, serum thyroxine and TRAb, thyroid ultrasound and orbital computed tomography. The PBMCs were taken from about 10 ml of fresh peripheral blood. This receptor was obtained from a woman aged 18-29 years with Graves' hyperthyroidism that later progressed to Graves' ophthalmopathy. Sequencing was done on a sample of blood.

This CDR3 is CASSESQILQETQYF. CDR3 DNA: TGTGCCAGCAGTGAATCGCAGATTCTCCAAGAGACCCAGTACTTC. The chain carries TRBV25-1 and TRBJ2-5; D uncertain. V was cut by 1 base and J by 1 base, with 10 bases left in between. The CDR3 spans 15 residues. CDR1 and CDR2 from the germline V gene are MGHDK and SYGVNS.